Listed below are T cell receptor beta chains from one sample, sequenced in a study of T and B cells in COVID-19 patients. MiXCR, applied by TCRdb to the multiplex PCR reads, yields one record per CDR3 protein. The sample includes 20,000 to 25,000 distinct CDR3 sequences, about a third of them seen just once. The specimen sequenced was blood. The receptors come from a human donor who had recovered from COVID-19. Both conserved end residues are part of each CDR3. A D gene is named only where the DNA matches it firmly. Clone size appears in some rows only: once, few, many, or a class for an expanded clone.

NA,15,TRBJ2-7,TRBV11-3,NA,CASSLESSPTSEQYF,TGTGCCAGCAGCTTAGAGAGTAGCCCAACCTCCGAGCAGTACTTC
NA,13,TRBJ2-1,TRBV11-1,TRBD1,CASNTDRGGEQFF,TGTGCCAGCAACACGGACAGGGGCGGTGAGCAGTTCTTC
NA,13,TRBJ1-6,TRBV20-1,NA,CSARGGANSPLHF,TGCAGTGCTAGAGGAGGGGCCAATTCACCCCTCCACTTT
NA,16,TRBJ2-7,TRBV7-2,TRBD1,CASSLPPGQGAYEQYF,TGTGCCAGCAGCCTCCCTCCGGGACAGGGGGCCTACGAGCAGTACTTC
NA,14,TRBJ2-1,TRBV6-6,TRBD2,CASSYSAGGGEQFF,TGTGCCAGCAGTTACTCCGCGGGGGGGGGTGAGCAGTTCTTC
NA,15,TRBJ2-5,TRBV5-6,TRBD1,CASSFDRGLGETQYF,TGTGCCAGCAGCTTTGACAGGGGGCTGGGTGAGACCCAGTACTTC
many,13,TRBJ1-6,TRBV5-5,NA,CASSLSSNSPLHF,TGTGCCAGCAGCTTGTCATCGAATTCACCCCTCCACTTT
few,14,TRBJ2-7,TRBV12-3/TRBV12-4,TRBD1,CASSLADRGYEQYF,TGTGCCAGCAGTTTGGCGGACAGGGGGTACGAGCAGTACTTC
few,13,TRBJ2-3,TRBV18,NA,CASSPPGIDTQYF,TGTGCCAGCTCACCTCCGGGGATAGATACGCAGTATTTT
NA,15,TRBJ2-3,TRBV6-2/TRBV6-3,TRBD2,CASSYGTSDTDTQYF,TGTGCCAGCAGTTACGGGACTAGCGACACAGATACGCAGTATTTT
many,16,TRBJ1-6,TRBV18,NA,CASSPSATSYNSPLHF,TGTGCCAGCTCACCAAGTGCGACCTCCTATAATTCACCCCTCCACTTT
NA,14,TRBJ2-1,TRBV11-3,NA,CASSFGGNNNEQFF,TGTGCCAGCAGCTTTGGTGGCAACAACAATGAGCAGTTCTTC
few,18,TRBJ2-1,TRBV7-2,TRBD2,CASSLGPSGGIRYNEQFF,TGTGCCAGCAGCTTAGGGCCTAGCGGGGGGATACGGTACAATGAGCAGTTCTTC
once,15,TRBJ2-6,TRBV5-1,NA,CASGLAPGGANVLTF,TGCGCCAGCGGGCTAGCCCCCGGAGGGGCCAACGTCCTGACTTTC
few,22,TRBJ1-3,TRBV5-6,NA,CASSWTRDPLKPSFSSGNTIYF,TGTGCCAGCAGCTGGACCCGGGACCCCCTCAAACCCTCCTTTAGCTCTGGAAACACCATATATTTT
many,16,TRBJ2-7,TRBV15,NA,CATSRDRQPLGYEQYF,TGTGCCACCAGCAGAGATCGACAGCCACTGGGCTACGAGCAGTACTTC
many,15,TRBJ2-3,TRBV6-1,TRBD2,CASSGGTSATDTQYF,TGTGCCAGCAGTGGGGGGACTAGCGCCACAGATACGCAGTATTTT
many,15,TRBJ2-6,TRBV6-5,NA,CASSTGISGANVLTF,TGTGCCAGCAGTACAGGTATCTCTGGGGCCAACGTCCTGACTTTC